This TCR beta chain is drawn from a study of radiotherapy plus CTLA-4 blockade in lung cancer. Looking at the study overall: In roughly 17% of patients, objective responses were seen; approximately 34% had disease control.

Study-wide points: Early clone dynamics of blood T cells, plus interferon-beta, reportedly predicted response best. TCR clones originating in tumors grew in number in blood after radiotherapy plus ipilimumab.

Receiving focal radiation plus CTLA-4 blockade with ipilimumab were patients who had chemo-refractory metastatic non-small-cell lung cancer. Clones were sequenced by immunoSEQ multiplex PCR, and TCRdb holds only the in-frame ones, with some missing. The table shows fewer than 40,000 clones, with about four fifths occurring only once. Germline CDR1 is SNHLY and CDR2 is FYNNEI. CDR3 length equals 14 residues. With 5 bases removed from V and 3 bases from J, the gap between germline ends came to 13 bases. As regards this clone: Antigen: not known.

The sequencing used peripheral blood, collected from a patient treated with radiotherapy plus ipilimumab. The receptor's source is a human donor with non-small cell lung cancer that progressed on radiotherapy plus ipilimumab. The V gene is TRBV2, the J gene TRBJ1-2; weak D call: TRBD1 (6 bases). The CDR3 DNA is TGTGCCAGCAGTACTTTGCGGGGGCACTATGGCTACACCTTC. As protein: CASSTLRGHYGYTF. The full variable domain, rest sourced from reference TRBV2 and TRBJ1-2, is EPEVTQTPSHQVTQMGQEVILRCVPISNHLYFYWYRQILGQKVEFLVSFYNNEISEKSEIFDDQFSVERPDGSNFTLKIRSTKLEDSAMYFCASSTLRGHYGYTFGSGTRLTVV.